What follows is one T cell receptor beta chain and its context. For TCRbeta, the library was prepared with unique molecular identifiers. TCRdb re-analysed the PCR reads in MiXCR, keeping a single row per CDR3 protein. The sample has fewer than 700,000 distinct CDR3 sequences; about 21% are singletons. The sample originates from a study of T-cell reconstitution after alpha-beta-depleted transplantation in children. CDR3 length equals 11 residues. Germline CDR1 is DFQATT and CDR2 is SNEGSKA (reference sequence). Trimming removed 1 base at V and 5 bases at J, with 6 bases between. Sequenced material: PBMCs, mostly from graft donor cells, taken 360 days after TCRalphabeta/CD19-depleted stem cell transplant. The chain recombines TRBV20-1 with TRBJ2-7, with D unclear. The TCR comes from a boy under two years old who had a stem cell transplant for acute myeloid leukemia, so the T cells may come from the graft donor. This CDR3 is CSARGINEQYF. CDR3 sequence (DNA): TGCAGTGCTAGAGGTATCAACGAGCAGTACTTC.